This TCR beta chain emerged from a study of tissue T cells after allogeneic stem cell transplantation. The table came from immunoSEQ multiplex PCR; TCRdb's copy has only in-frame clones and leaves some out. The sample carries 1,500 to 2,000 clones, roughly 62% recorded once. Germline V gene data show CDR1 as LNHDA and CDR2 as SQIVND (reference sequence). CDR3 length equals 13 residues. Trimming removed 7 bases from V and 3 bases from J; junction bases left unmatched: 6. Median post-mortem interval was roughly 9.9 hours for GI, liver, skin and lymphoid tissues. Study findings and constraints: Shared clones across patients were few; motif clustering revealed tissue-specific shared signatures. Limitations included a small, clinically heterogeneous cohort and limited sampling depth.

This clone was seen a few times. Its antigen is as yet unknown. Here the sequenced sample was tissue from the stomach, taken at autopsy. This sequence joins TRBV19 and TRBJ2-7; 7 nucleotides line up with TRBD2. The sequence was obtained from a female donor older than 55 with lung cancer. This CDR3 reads CASTLAAGYEQYF. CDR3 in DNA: TGTGCCAGTACCCTAGCGGCCGGCTACGAGCAGTACTTC.